The clone carrying this T cell receptor beta chain was seen repeatedly, ten times or more. What it binds is not known. This sample stems from a study of regulatory T cells in long-lasting Graves disease. Study findings and constraints: Compared with new cases, persistent Graves' patients showed reduced TCR diversity. Thyroid tissue went unstudied; only peripheral blood was examined. Accuracy was possibly reduced by small sample size.

CDR3 regions were amplified by Arm-PCR using iRepertoire HTBI primers to build TCR beta libraries. In TCRdb, the multiplex PCR reads were re-called with MiXCR into one record per CDR3 protein. The table includes hundreds of thousands of distinct CDR3 sequences, roughly 14% detected once. With V trimmed by 10 bases and J by 5 bases, 8 bases remained unmatched. CDR3 length: 13 residues. Looked up from germline, CDR1 is SNHLY and CDR2 is FYNNEI. Specified time point: newly diagnosed GD, antithyroid drugs for less than 3 months. PBMC RNA was the source of the TCR library. These data were also filed under a second study, of T cells in Graves' hyperthyroidism and ophthalmopathy.

This receptor was obtained from a man aged 30 to 39 with Graves disease. The sequences come from peripheral blood mononuclear cells (PBMCs), collected at new diagnosis, from a patient treated with antithyroid drugs. V and J are TRBV2 and TRBJ1-5; 7 bases are a match to TRBD1. The CDR3 sequence is CATKGARYQPQHF. As DNA, the CDR3 is TGTGCCACCAAGGGGGCGCGGTATCAGCCCCAGCATTTT. Full variable domain (missing parts from reference TRBV2 and TRBJ1-5): EPEVTQTPSHQVTQMGQEVILRCVPISNHLYFYWYRQILGQKVEFLVSFYNNEISEKSEIFDDQFSVERPDGSNFTLKIRSTKLEDSAMYFCATKGARYQPQHFGDGTRLSIL.